Below, 3 T cell receptor beta chains from the same sample are listed, as sequenced in a study of cytomegalovirus exposure and HLA in healthy donors. The study ran its PCR with 60 Vbeta and 13 Jbeta primers. The data were produced by immunoSEQ multiplex PCR, yet TCRdb's version contains in-frame clones alone and is incomplete. Of roughly 170,000 clones listed, roughly 79% were seen once; the top ten hold approximately 1.4%. Sequences were obtained from PBMCs. The receptor source for this set is a young man in good health and CMV-seronegative.

The CDR3 loop is CASSHRGGQAIDEQYF. CDR3 in DNA: TGTGCCAGCAGCCATAGGGGGGGACAGGCGATCGACGAGCAGTACTTC. The V call is TRBV5-5, the J call TRBJ2-7, with D perhaps matching TRBD1 (8 bases). Trimming removed 4 bases from V and 5 bases from J, with 22 bases in between. The germline V gene encodes CDR1 SGHKS and CDR2 YYEKEE (reference sequence). The CDR3 totals 16 residues.

This chain links TRBV6-5 with TRBJ2-6, with 8 nucleotides matching TRBD2. V lost 2 bases, J lost 2 bases, and 2 bases stayed unmatched. Germline V gives CDR1 MNHEY, CDR2 SVGAGI. This CDR3 contains 16 residues. CDR3 in DNA: TGTGCCAGCAGTTACGCAGCGGGAGCTGGGGCCAACGTCCTGACTTTC. Translated: CASSYAAGAGANVLTF.

The rearrangement links TRBV7-2 to TRBJ1-2; no clear D gene. Trimming pared 5 bases from V and 5 bases from J, leaving 12 bases between. CDR1 is SGHTA, CDR2 FQGNSA, per germline. The CDR3 sequence is 13 residues long. The CDR3 sequence is CASSPLMTYGYTF. CDR3 sequence (DNA): TGTGCCAGCAGCCCGCTTATGACTTATGGCTACACCTTC.